This T cell receptor beta chain emerged from a study of T cells in narcolepsy. Turning to the study itself: Enrolled donors included narcolepsy type 1 or type 2 patients and healthy controls. Notes on the study in general: Blood of same and different patients, but not healthy controls, reportedly held recurring autoreactive clonotypes.

As to this clone: Its target is not known.

This CDR3 has 15 amino acids. Germline loops: CDR1 SGHRS, CDR2 YFSETQ. V dropped 0 bases and J dropped 5 bases, with 15 bases sitting between them. The protocol was immunoSEQ multiplex PCR, while the TCRdb copy is restricted to in-frame clones and leaves out a portion. The repertoire holds some 30,000 clones, with roughly 87% as singletons. The sequencing sample was made of CD45RA- memory CD4+ T cells from PBMCs. This TCR came from a human donor with narcolepsy. The chain joins TRBV5-1 to TRBJ2-7, with D perhaps matching TRBD1 or TRBD2 (6 bases each). The CDR3 coding sequence is TGCGCCAGCAGCTTGGCCGGGGGCGCAAGGGACGAGCAGTACTTC. Its protein is CASSLAGGARDEQYF.